These 27 T cell receptor beta chains share one sample of origin, sequenced in a study of shared clonotypes between healthy human individuals. The naive CD8 subset, CD45RO-negative cells positively selected for CCR7, excluded terminally differentiated effector memory CD45RA+ cells. Profiling relied on immunoSEQ multiplex PCR, and the TCRdb table lists in-frame clones only, not all of them. Seen here are hundreds of thousands of clones, 92% observed once, and the top ten hold 20% to 25%. The sample was naive CD8+ T cells sorted from blood. All receptors come from a man younger than 45 in good health.

The chain uses TRBV5-1 and TRBJ2-2; D gene uncertain. This CDR3 comprises 16 residues. V was shortened by 0 bases and J by 1 base, with 10 bases between the two germline ends. Germline-derived CDR1 and CDR2 are SGHRS and YFSETQ. The CDR3 reads CASSLGRVMNTGELFF. The DNA of the CDR3 is TGCGCCAGCAGCTTGGGGCGCGTGATGAACACCGGGGAGCTGTTTTTT.

In DNA, the CDR3 is TGTGCCATGAGCGGGGAACTTGGAGAAAAACTGTTTTTT. It specifies CAMSGELGEKLFF. The V and J genes are TRBV10-3 and TRBJ1-4; D ambiguous. The V end lost 9 bases, the J end lost 8 bases, and 16 bases lay between the germline ends. This CDR3 is built from 13 residues. Germline assignment: CDR1 ENHRY and CDR2 SYGVKD.

The sample holds one count of this clone. The chain links TRBV4-2 to TRBJ2-6; weak D call: TRBD2 (6 bases). Germline CDR1 LGHNA, CDR2 YNFKEQ. This CDR3 is built from 19 residues. Trimming stripped 0 bases from V and 0 bases from J, with 15 bases between. DNA for the CDR3: TGTGCCAGCAGCCAAGATGGGCTAGCGCCCGACTCTGGGGCCAACGTCCTGACTTTC. Protein product: CASSQDGLAPDSGANVLTF.

The rearrangement joins TRBV13 to TRBJ2-1; 9 positions match TRBD1. Germline lookup yields CDR1 PRHDT and CDR2 FYEKMQ (reference sequence). CDR3 length: 19 residues. The J segment lost 0 bases and the V segment lost 6 bases, leaving 15 bases of the junction unmatched. The CDR3 DNA follows: TGTGCCAGCAGGCATCCCCCCCTCGGGACAGGGTCCTCCTACAATGAGCAGTTCTTC. Translation gives CASRHPPLGTGSSYNEQFF.

J is TRBJ1-2 and V is TRBV11-2, with D unclear. From germline, CDR1 is SGHAT and CDR2 FQNNGV. Deletions cut 7 bases from V and 6 bases from J, with 24 bases between. The CDR3 sequence is 16 residues long. The CDR3 coding sequence is TGTGCCAGCATCCTGGGAATCCTCCCCGGTATTCATGGCTACACCTTC. It encodes CASILGILPGIHGYTF.

V gene TRBV27 combines with J gene TRBJ2-1; D is unclear. The CDR3 runs to 13 residues. The V gene lost 5 bases and the J gene lost 4 bases, with 9 bases spanning the gap. Germline CDR1 reads MNHEY; CDR2 reads SMNVEV (reference sequence). The CDR3: CASSQTDYNEQFF. CDR3 sequence (DNA): TGTGCCAGCAGTCAGACGGATTACAATGAGCAGTTCTTC.

The V call is TRBV27, the J call TRBJ2-2, with 8 bases lining up with TRBD1. CDR3 length equals 15 residues. In germline, CDR1 is MNHEY, CDR2 SMNVEV (reference sequence). Trimming cost V 4 bases and J 2 bases; bases outside gene matches: 3. CDR3 sequence (DNA): TGTGCCAGCAGTTCAGGGGGCTTCAACACCGGGGAGCTGTTTTTT. Amino acid sequence: CASSSGGFNTGELFF.

V is TRBV11-3 and J is TRBJ1-3; TRBD1 agrees at 10 bases. The germline V gene encodes CDR1 SGHNT and CDR2 YENEEA. The CDR3 runs 18 residues. The ends lost 5 bases at V and 3 bases at J; junction bases unmatched: 13. The CDR3 protein is CASSNRRDRGFGGNTIYF. Here the CDR3 DNA reads TGTGCCAGCAGCAACCGCCGGGACAGGGGATTCGGTGGAAACACCATATATTTT.

V is TRBV6-6 and J is TRBJ2-7, with D possibly being TRBD1 (6 bases). Trimming left V 4 bases short and J 3 bases short, with 13 bases between. The CDR3 runs to 14 residues. Germline V gives CDR1 MNHNY, CDR2 SVGAGI (reference sequence). The CDR3 DNA sequence: TGTGCCAGCAGTTTTAGACAGGCTAACTACGAGCAGTACTTC. Amino acid sequence: CASSFRQANYEQYF.

A remark on this clone: Other DNA sequences in the same sample also yield this CDR3. This chain links TRBV2 with TRBJ2-7; D possibly corresponds to TRBD2 (5 bases). The V end was cut by 3 bases, the J end by 3 bases, with 6 bases between. The CDR3 has 12 residues. Germline CDR1 SNHLY, CDR2 FYNNEI. CDR3 sequence: CASSDGIYEQYF. The CDR3 DNA sequence: TGTGCCAGCAGTGACGGGATCTACGAGCAGTACTTC.

Judged by abundance, this clone is medium-sized. The gene calls are TRBV27 and TRBJ1-2; no clear D. Looked up from germline, CDR1 is MNHEY and CDR2 is SMNVEV (reference sequence). The CDR3 has 14 amino acids. Deletions cut 5 bases from V and 0 bases from J, with 10 bases between. CDR3 DNA: TGTGCCAGCAGTCCTTCTATTCCTAACTATGGCTACACCTTC. Protein product: CASSPSIPNYGYTF.

The chain links TRBV5-1 to TRBJ2-1; either TRBD1 or TRBD2 may supply D (7 bases each). V dropped 6 bases and J dropped 4 bases, with 17 bases sitting between them. This CDR3 region has 15 residues. In germline, CDR1 is SGHRS, CDR2 YFSETQ. The CDR3 bases are TGCGCCAGCAACGAACAGGGGAGGGGTTACAATGAGCAGTTCTTC. Its translation is CASNEQGRGYNEQFF.

The chain recombines TRBV27 with TRBJ2-3, with TRBD2 matching 8 bases. Trimming took 0 bases from V and 5 from J; bases not matched to a gene: 10. This CDR3 is built from 17 residues. Germline lookup yields CDR1 MNHEY and CDR2 SMNVEV (reference sequence). CDR3 nucleotide sequence: TGTGCCAGCAGTTTATCCGAGGCGGGAGGTCGGCAAGATACGCAGTATTTT. Its translation is CASSLSEAGGRQDTQYF.

This sequence joins TRBV7-2 and TRBJ1-4, with a possible D match to TRBD1 (6 bases). V lost 3 bases and J 7 bases, leaving 15 bases between the germline ends. The germline gives CDR1 SGHTA, CDR2 FQGNSA. This CDR3 spans 15 amino acids. The CDR3 DNA sequence: TGTGCCAGCAGCTTCATTGGGGGCGCGATTGAAAAACTGTTTTTT. This sequence encodes CASSFIGGAIEKLFF.

The chain combines TRBV6-5 with TRBJ2-7, with 10 bases aligning to TRBD2. Looked up from germline, CDR1 is MNHEY and CDR2 is SVGAGI. V shed 0 bases and J 6 bases; nucleotides not matched to a gene: 5. CDR3 length equals 15 residues. The CDR3 nucleotides are TGTGCCAGCAGTTACTCGAGCGGGAGGGCGAGCGAGCAGTACTTC. This sequence encodes CASSYSSGRASEQYF.

The genes are TRBV6-5 and TRBJ2-5; D unclear. The germline CDR1 and CDR2 sequences are MNHEY and SVGAGI. Trimming removed 0 bases at V and 7 bases at J, with 9 bases between. The CDR3 covers 13 residues. The CDR3 DNA reads as TGTGCCAGCAGTTACTCGTCGGTCGGGACCCAGTACTTC. Translating gives CASSYSSVGTQYF.

The CDR3 DNA is TGTGCAAGTCGCCCCCAGGGGATGGGACACGCTTCCTACGAGCAGTACTTC. Its translation is CASRPQGMGHASYEQYF. This chain joins TRBV12-2 and TRBJ2-7; the table's D call, TRBD1, has no DNA check behind it. TRBV12-2 is deemed a pseudogene. CDR3 length: 17 residues.

The V and J genes are TRBV15 and TRBJ1-1; no clear D. With 8 bases removed from V and 0 bases from J, the gap between germline ends came to 16 bases. Per the germline V gene, CDR1 is LNHNV and CDR2 is YYDKDF (reference sequence). The CDR3 totals 15 residues. CDR3: CATGIPRGLNTEAFF. In DNA form, the CDR3 reads TGTGCCACCGGGATCCCCCGCGGGCTGAACACTGAAGCTTTCTTT.

V and J are TRBV29-1 and TRBJ2-2; no reliable D call. The germline V gene encodes CDR1 SQVTM and CDR2 ANQGSEA. V dropped 7 bases and J dropped 2 bases, with 11 bases sitting between them. CDR3 length: 13 residues. The CDR3 DNA sequence: TGCAGCGCGATAAGGGTCAACACCGGGGAGCTGTTTTTT. Translation gives CSAIRVNTGELFF.

This rearrangement joins TRBV6-6 to TRBJ2-1; the D gene is possibly TRBD2 (5 bases). The V end was cut by 8 bases, the J end by 5 bases, with 16 bases between. The CDR3 consists of 14 residues. Germline V gene sequence: CDR1 MNHNY, CDR2 SVGAGI (reference sequence). The CDR3 protein is CASAPQRRNNEQFF. For the CDR3, the DNA is TGTGCCAGCGCACCCCAGCGGAGGAACAATGAGCAGTTCTTC.

This chain connects TRBV2 to TRBJ1-5; TRBD1 aligns across 9 bases. V trimming: 5 bases; J trimming: 2 bases; junction bases outside the gene matches: 13. From germline, CDR1 is SNHLY and CDR2 FYNNEI. CDR3 length equals 18 residues. Here the CDR3 DNA reads TGTGCCAGCAGTTCCGGGACAGGGATTTTTCGTGGCAATCAGCCCCAGCATTTT. This gives the protein CASSSGTGIFRGNQPQHF.

V and J are TRBV27 and TRBJ2-3; D assignment may be TRBD1 or TRBD2 (6 bases each). This CDR3 has 11 residues. CDR1 MNHEY and CDR2 SMNVEV come from the germline V gene (reference sequence). V was pared by 8 bases and J by 9 bases, with 12 bases between. In DNA, the CDR3 is TGTGCCAGCGGAGGGGGTGGGACGCAGTATTTT. Encoded protein: CASGGGGTQYF.

V is TRBV4-1 and J is TRBJ2-1; D gene unclear. Germline CDR1 reads MGHRA; CDR2 reads YSYEKL. The CDR3 length is 15 residues. V dropped 6 bases and J dropped 0 bases, with 12 bases sitting between them. The CDR3 DNA sequence: TGCGCCAGCAGTTACACAGTAGTCTCCTACAATGAGCAGTTCTTC. This gives the protein CASSYTVVSYNEQFF.

This chain joins TRBV29-1 and TRBJ2-2; 12 positions agree with TRBD2. The CDR3 is made up of 17 amino acids. V shed 7 bases and J 1 base; nucleotides not matched to a gene: 10. In germline, CDR1 is SQVTM, CDR2 ANQGSEA. The chain's CDR3 is CSALWTSGMGNTGELFF. As DNA, the CDR3 is TGCAGCGCCCTGTGGACTAGCGGGATGGGGAACACCGGGGAGCTGTTTTTT.

The chain recombines TRBV7-3 with TRBJ2-2; TRBD2 is a possible D gene (6 bases). Trimming removed 3 bases from V and 1 base from J, with 9 bases in between. Per germline, CDR1 SGHTA and CDR2 FQGTGA. The CDR3 runs 15 residues. The DNA of the CDR3 is TGTGCCAGCAGCTTGGGACTTGGGAACACCGGGGAGCTGTTTTTT. Amino acids: CASSLGLGNTGELFF.

The V call is TRBV7-7, the J call TRBJ2-7; D not certain. Germline CDR1 SSHAT, CDR2 FNYEAQ (reference sequence). The CDR3 extends over 13 amino acids. V was trimmed by 3 bases and J by 3 bases, leaving 9 bases between them. The CDR3, as DNA: TGTGCCAGCAGCTTTTTAAAGGGCTACGAGCAGTACTTC. This translates into CASSFLKGYEQYF.

The genes are TRBV28 and TRBJ2-1, with D possibly TRBD2 on 5 matching bases. V was shortened by 1 base and J by 4 bases, with 17 bases between the two germline ends. The germline V gene has CDR1 MDHEN and CDR2 SYDVKM. The CDR3 is 17 amino acids. In DNA form, the CDR3 reads TGTGCCAGCAGTTTATACAGTCACACCGGGATTTACAATGAGCAGTTCTTC. Its translation: CASSLYSHTGIYNEQFF. The full variable domain, with the rest looked up from reference TRBV28 and TRBJ2-1, is DVKVTQSSRYLVKRTGEKVFLECVQDMDHENMFWYRQDPGLGLRLIYFSYDVKMKEKGDIPEGYSVSREKKERFSLILESASTNQTSMYLCASSLYSHTGIYNEQFFGPGTRLTVL.